The rows below give T cell receptor beta chains drawn from one sample of a study of T cells after yellow fever vaccination. Each CDR3 protein is one row after TCRdb ran MiXCR on the 5' RACE reads. The data contain 250,000 to 350,000 distinct CDR3 sequences, approximately 4% of them singletons. The starting material was PBMCs, obtained 15 days after the yellow fever booster vaccination. The receptor set was obtained from a man between 18 and 29 years old who received the YFV17D yellow fever vaccine. Each CDR3 is given with its conserved first and last residue. The D gene is left open where the match is weak. Clone size, where shown, is once, few, many, or a class for clones that have expanded.

CASSQDTAPLQETQYF TGCGCCAGCAGCCAAGATACTGCGCCTCTCCAAGAGACCCAGTACTTC TRBV4-3 many - TRBJ2-5
CASSLGPPGEKLFF TGCGCCAGCAGCTTGGGACCCCCGGGTGAAAAACTGTTTTTT TRBV5-1 - - TRBJ1-4
CASSWRRDRVIYEQYF TGTGCCAGCAGTTGGCGGAGGGACAGGGTTATCTACGAGCAGTACTTC TRBV6-2/TRBV6-3 many TRBD1 TRBJ2-7
CASSFTANEQYF TGTGCCAGCAGCTTTACGGCCAACGAGCAGTACTTC TRBV7-2 many - TRBJ2-7
CASSLAGGVYQPQHF TGTGCCAGCAGCTTAGCGGGGGGCGTTTATCAGCCCCAGCATTTT TRBV11-2 few - TRBJ1-5
CASSLDRLAQGAQYF TGTGCCAGCAGCTTAGACCGACTGGCCCAGGGGGCCCAGTACTTC TRBV7-6 few TRBD1 TRBJ2-5
CASSQRTGSIAIYF TGTGCCAGCAGCCAAAGGACAGGGTCCATAGCCATATATTTT TRBV6-5 few TRBD1 TRBJ1-3
CASSVVTENTEAFF TGTGCCAGCAGCGTAGTAACGGAGAACACTGAAGCTTTCTTT TRBV9 many - TRBJ1-1
CASSSTSGGAEQFF TGCGCCAGCAGCTCTACTAGCGGGGGGGCAGAGCAGTTCTTC TRBV5-1 many TRBD2 TRBJ2-1
CASSFGTGAQPQHF TGTGCCAGCAGCTTTGGGACCGGGGCTCAGCCCCAGCATTTT TRBV5-5 - - TRBJ1-5
CASRPLDLAKNIQYF TGTGCCAGTAGACCCCTTGACCTAGCCAAAAACATTCAGTACTTC TRBV19 many - TRBJ2-4
CASSPSLGEIQETQYF TGTGCCAGCAGCCCATCGCTGGGGGAGATACAAGAGACCCAGTACTTC TRBV7-7 - - TRBJ2-5
CASSQEGGGAPFTQYF TGCGCCAGCAGCCAAGAAGGCGGGGGGGCCCCATTCACGCAGTATTTT TRBV4-3 many TRBD2 TRBJ2-3
CASSLEGAGPGQPQHF TGCGCCAGCAGCTTGGAGGGCGCGGGGCCTGGTCAGCCCCAGCATTTT TRBV5-1 many - TRBJ1-5
CATSESGQGAMGTDTQYF TGTGCCACCAGTGAGTCCGGACAGGGGGCGATGGGCACAGATACGCAGTATTTT TRBV24-1 - TRBD1 TRBJ2-3
CASSIKQGLSNTIYF TGTGCCAGCAGCATCAAACAGGGTTTGTCGAACACCATATATTTT TRBV12-3/TRBV12-4 many - TRBJ1-3
CASSRGPRPFF TGTGCCAGCAGTCGAGGTCCTAGGCCGTTCTTC TRBV12-3/TRBV12-4 - - TRBJ2-1
CASSLAGDNTGELFF TGCGCCAGCAGCTTGGCAGGGGACAACACCGGGGAGCTGTTTTTT TRBV5-1 many - TRBJ2-2
CASSKQDSYNEQFF TGTGCCAGCAGCAAACAGGACTCCTACAATGAGCAGTTCTTC TRBV7-6 many - TRBJ2-1
CASSQGVGGPYNEQFF TGTGCCAGCAGCCAAGGCGTGGGGGGGCCGTACAATGAGCAGTTCTTC TRBV3-1 many - TRBJ2-1
CAIGQGKMNTEAFF TGTGCCATCGGGCAGGGGAAAATGAACACTGAAGCTTTCTTT TRBV10-3 few - TRBJ1-1
CASILGETQYF TGTGCCAGCATCCTGGGGGAGACCCAGTACTTC TRBV6-2/TRBV6-3 many - TRBJ2-5
CASSMPEGYWPDTQYF TGTGCCAGCAGCATGCCAGAGGGCTACTGGCCAGATACGCAGTATTTT TRBV21-1 many - TRBJ2-3
CASSVTGTSGGGRYNEQFF TGTGCCAGCAGCGTTACCGGGACTAGCGGGGGGGGACGCTACAATGAGCAGTTCTTC TRBV7-2 many TRBD2 TRBJ2-1
CASSHGTASNQPQHF TGTGCCAGCAGTCATGGGACAGCTAGCAATCAGCCCCAGCATTTT TRBV3-1 - TRBD1 TRBJ1-5
CASSSHRDSYEQYF TGTGCCAGCAGCTCCCACAGGGATTCCTACGAGCAGTACTTC TRBV11-2 - - TRBJ2-7
CASSSVTGSEGDEKLFF TGTGCCAGCAGCTCCGTAACAGGATCGGAAGGGGATGAAAAACTGTTTTTT TRBV7-9 - - TRBJ1-4
CVSTGPANTGELFF TGTGTCAGCACAGGGCCGGCGAACACCGGGGAGCTGTTTTTT TRBV2 - - TRBJ2-2
CASSFEWEAGGRETQYF TGTGCCAGCAGCTTTGAGTGGGAAGCGGGGGGGCGAGAGACCCAGTACTTC TRBV11-1 - TRBD2 TRBJ2-5
CASSRGGAYYEQYF TGTGCCAGCAGCCGCGGGGGCGCCTACTACGAGCAGTACTTC TRBV11-3 - - TRBJ2-7
CSAGLTSGGTNEQFF TGCAGTGCTGGACTTACTAGCGGGGGTACGAATGAGCAGTTCTTC TRBV20-1 - TRBD2 TRBJ2-1
CASLPGPRVETQYF TGCGCCAGCCTCCCAGGACCCCGGGTAGAGACCCAGTACTTC TRBV5-1 - - TRBJ2-5
CASSQDGGYSTGELFF TGTGCCAGCAGCCAAGACGGGGGGTACAGCACCGGGGAGCTGTTTTTT TRBV4-2 few TRBD2 TRBJ2-2
CASSLWPTGDTQYF TGTGCCAGCAGTTTATGGCCCACGGGAGATACGCAGTATTTT TRBV12-3/TRBV12-4 many - TRBJ2-3
CASSQSGLAEETQYF TGTGCCAGCAGCCAAAGTGGCCTAGCGGAAGAGACCCAGTACTTC TRBV4-2 - TRBD2 TRBJ2-5
CASSPSVEAFF TGTGCCAGCAGCCCGTCAGTGGAAGCTTTCTTT TRBV5-5 many - TRBJ1-1
CASSQEDRGKNIQYF TGCGCCAGCAGCCAAGAGGACCGGGGCAAAAACATTCAGTACTTC TRBV4-3 - - TRBJ2-4
CASSETGKAFQPQHF TGTGCCAGCAGCGAGACAGGGAAGGCTTTTCAGCCCCAGCATTTT TRBV12-3/TRBV12-4 many TRBD1 TRBJ1-5
CASSPSSRGGASREQFF TGTGCCAGCAGCCCCTCTAGCCGCGGGGGGGCCTCAAGGGAGCAGTTCTTC TRBV4-2 - TRBD2 TRBJ2-1
CASSGLAAIQETQYF TGTGCCAGCAGTGGTCTAGCGGCTATTCAAGAGACCCAGTACTTC TRBV2 - TRBD2 TRBJ2-5
CASSLGGGQGGTEAFF TGTGCCAGCAGCTTGGGGGGGGGACAGGGAGGCACTGAAGCTTTCTTT TRBV5-4 - TRBD1 TRBJ1-1
CASSSLNSPLHF TGTGCCAGCAGCTCGCTAAATTCACCCCTCCACTTT TRBV7-9 - - TRBJ1-6
CASSPRQGPSTDTQYF TGTGCCAGCAGCCCCCGACAGGGCCCTAGCACAGATACGCAGTATTTT TRBV7-2 few TRBD1 TRBJ2-3
CATSEFSTGELFF TGTGCCACCAGTGAGTTCTCCACCGGGGAGCTGTTTTTT TRBV24-1 few - TRBJ2-2
CASSLGEYQPQHF TGCGCCAGCAGCTTGGGAGAATATCAGCCCCAGCATTTT TRBV5-1 few - TRBJ1-5
CASSQGQGTGYTF TGCGCCAGCAGCCAAGGACAGGGTACTGGCTACACCTTC TRBV4-3 many TRBD1 TRBJ1-2
CASSSRGPGYTEAFF TGTGCCAGCAGCTCTAGGGGGCCAGGGTACACTGAAGCTTTCTTT TRBV7-2 few TRBD1 TRBJ1-1
CSAREVIRYNEQFF TGCAGTGCTAGAGAGGTTATACGATACAATGAGCAGTTCTTC TRBV20-1 many - TRBJ2-1
CASSPAQRGVADTQYF TGTGCCAGCAGCCCCGCCCAGCGGGGTGTCGCAGATACGCAGTATTTT TRBV7-2 few TRBD2 TRBJ2-3
CSVAGTANQPQHF TGCAGCGTCGCTGGGACAGCTAATCAGCCCCAGCATTTT TRBV29-1 many TRBD1 TRBJ1-5
CASSQGPLNYEQYF TGTGCCAGCTCACAGGGACCCCTAAACTACGAGCAGTACTTC TRBV18 many - TRBJ2-7